The clone carrying this T cell receptor beta chain turned up a few times. As yet, its antigen is unknown. Specified time point: newly diagnosed GD, antithyroid drugs for less than 3 months. From PBMCs, RNA was extracted and then used to make the TCR library. These data originate in a study of regulatory T cells in long-lasting Graves disease. Looking at the study overall: Those Graves' patients who were newly diagnosed had been on antithyroid drugs under 3 months. Study-wide points: Persistent disease was associated with favored TRBV28 usage and with favored use of TRBJ1-2 and TRBJ2-5.

The TCR beta library used iRepertoire HTBI primers with Arm-PCR amplification of CDR3. TCRdb used MiXCR to reprocess the multiplex PCR reads, holding one entry per CDR3 protein. Here the sample spans about 540,000 distinct CDR3 sequences, roughly 14% being singletons. V lost 3 bases and J 0 bases, leaving 12 bases between the germline ends. The CDR3 totals 15 residues. The germline CDR1 and CDR2 sequences are LNHDA and SQIVND (reference sequence). This sample also belongs to another study, concerning T cells in Graves' hyperthyroidism and ophthalmopathy. That paper adds: Patients were excluded for uncontrolled infection, other autoimmune disease, pregnancy or lactation. Onset of ophthalmopathy came a median roughly 6.9 months after the model predicted it.

This clonotype was sampled from a man younger than 40 with Graves disease. This specimen was peripheral blood mononuclear cells (PBMCs), taken at new diagnosis, from a patient treated with antithyroid drugs. The chain uses TRBV19 and TRBJ2-7; D gene uncertain. The CDR3: CASSISAKYSYEQYF. CDR3 sequence (DNA): TGTGCCAGTAGTATCTCGGCAAAGTACTCCTACGAGCAGTACTTC.